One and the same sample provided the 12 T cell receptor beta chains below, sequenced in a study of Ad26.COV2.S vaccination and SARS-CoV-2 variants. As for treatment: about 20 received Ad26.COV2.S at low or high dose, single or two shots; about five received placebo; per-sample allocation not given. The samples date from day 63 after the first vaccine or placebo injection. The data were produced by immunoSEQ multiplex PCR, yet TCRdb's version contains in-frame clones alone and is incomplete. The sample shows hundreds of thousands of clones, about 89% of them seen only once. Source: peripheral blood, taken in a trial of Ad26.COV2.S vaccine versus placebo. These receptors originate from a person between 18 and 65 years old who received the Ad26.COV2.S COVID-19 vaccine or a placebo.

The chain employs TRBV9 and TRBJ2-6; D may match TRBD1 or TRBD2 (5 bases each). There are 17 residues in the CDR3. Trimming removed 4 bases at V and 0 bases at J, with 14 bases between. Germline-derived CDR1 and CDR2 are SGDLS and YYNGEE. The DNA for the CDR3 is TGTGCCAGCAGCTTCGGGACGGATTTCTCTGGGGCCAACGTCCTGACTTTC. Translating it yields CASSFGTDFSGANVLTF.

CDR3 protein: CASSFQTTSTDTQYF. In nucleotides, the CDR3 is TGTGCCAGCAGCTTCCAAACTACTAGCACAGATACGCAGTATTTT. The chain has TRBV7-2 and TRBJ2-3; D gene unclear. CDR3 length equals 15 residues. Trimming took off 3 bases at V and 0 bases at J, with 10 bases between the two ends. Germline-derived CDR1 and CDR2 are SGHTA and FQGNSA.

The CDR3 region has the DNA TGTGCCAGCAGCGTAGCCCCTCCTCCAGGACTAGTCATCAATGAGCAGTTCTTC. This sequence encodes CASSVAPPPGLVINEQFF. V and J are TRBV9 and TRBJ2-1; 7 nucleotides match TRBD2. CDR3 length: 18 residues. Trimming at V came to 0 bases and at J to 6 bases, leaving 15 bases not matched to a gene. Germline V lookup: CDR1 SGDLS, CDR2 YYNGEE.

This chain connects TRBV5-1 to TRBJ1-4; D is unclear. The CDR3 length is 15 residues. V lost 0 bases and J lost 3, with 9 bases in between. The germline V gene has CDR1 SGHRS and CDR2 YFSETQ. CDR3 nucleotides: TGCGCCAGCAGCTTGGCTAGTATAGCTAATGAAAAACTGTTTTTT. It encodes CASSLASIANEKLFF.

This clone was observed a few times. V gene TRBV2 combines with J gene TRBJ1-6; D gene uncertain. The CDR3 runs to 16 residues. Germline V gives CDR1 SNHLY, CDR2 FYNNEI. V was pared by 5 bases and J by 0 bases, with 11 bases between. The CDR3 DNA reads TGTGCCAGCAGTTCCCGATTGAGCTCCTATAATTCACCCCTCCACTTT. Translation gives CASSSRLSSYNSPLHF.

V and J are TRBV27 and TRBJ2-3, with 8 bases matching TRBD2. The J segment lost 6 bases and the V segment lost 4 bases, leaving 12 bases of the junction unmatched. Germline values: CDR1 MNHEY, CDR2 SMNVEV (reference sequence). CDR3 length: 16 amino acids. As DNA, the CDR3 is TGTGCCAGCAGTTCCTCGACTAGCGCCTTCGGTGATACGCAGTATTTT. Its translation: CASSSSTSAFGDTQYF.

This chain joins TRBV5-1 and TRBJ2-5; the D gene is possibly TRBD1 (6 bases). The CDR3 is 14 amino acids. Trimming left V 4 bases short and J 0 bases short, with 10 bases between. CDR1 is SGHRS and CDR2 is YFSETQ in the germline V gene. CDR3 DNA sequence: TGCGCCAGCAGCCTACAGGGTAACCAAGAGACCCAGTACTTC. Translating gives CASSLQGNQETQYF.

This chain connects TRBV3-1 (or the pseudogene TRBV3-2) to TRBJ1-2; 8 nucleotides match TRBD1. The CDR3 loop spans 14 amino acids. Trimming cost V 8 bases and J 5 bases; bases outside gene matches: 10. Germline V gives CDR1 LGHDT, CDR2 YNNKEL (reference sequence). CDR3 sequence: CASGGGRGLYGYTF. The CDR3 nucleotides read TGTGCCAGCGGAGGGGGCAGGGGGCTTTATGGCTACACCTTC.

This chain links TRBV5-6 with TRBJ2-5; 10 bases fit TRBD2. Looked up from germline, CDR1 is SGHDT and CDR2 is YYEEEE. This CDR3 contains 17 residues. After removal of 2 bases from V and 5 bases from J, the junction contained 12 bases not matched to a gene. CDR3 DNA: TGTGCCAGCAGCTTCCCTTTGAAGCGGGAGGGCCGGGAGACCCAGTACTTC. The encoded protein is CASSFPLKREGRETQYF.

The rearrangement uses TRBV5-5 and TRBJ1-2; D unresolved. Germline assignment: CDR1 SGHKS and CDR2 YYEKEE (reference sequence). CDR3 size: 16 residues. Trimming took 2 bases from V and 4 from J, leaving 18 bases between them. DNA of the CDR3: TGTGCCAGCAGCTTACTGGGTGCGACCCTTGGCTATGGCTACACCTTC. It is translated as CASSLLGATLGYGYTF.

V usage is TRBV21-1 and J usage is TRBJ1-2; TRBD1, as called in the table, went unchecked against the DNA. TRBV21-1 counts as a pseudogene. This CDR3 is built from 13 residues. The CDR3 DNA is TGTGCCAGCAGCACCCATTTTAACTATGGCTACACCTTC. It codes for CASSTHFNYGYTF.

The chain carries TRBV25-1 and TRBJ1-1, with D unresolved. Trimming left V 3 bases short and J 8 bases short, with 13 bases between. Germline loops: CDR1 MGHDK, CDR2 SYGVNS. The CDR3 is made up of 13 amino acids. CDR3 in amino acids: CASSEVRTGEAFF. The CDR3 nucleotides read TGTGCCAGCAGTGAGGTCCGAACGGGGGAAGCTTTCTTT.